The T cell receptor beta chain under discussion was sequenced for a study of T-cell reconstitution after alpha-beta-depleted transplantation in children. The V gene's germline CDR1 is SQVTM and CDR2 ANQGSEA. V lost 7 bases, J lost 9 bases, and 15 bases stayed unmatched. The CDR3 is made up of 14 amino acids. This clonotype was observed at least ten times. Antigen specificity is unknown. Study observations and caveats: Counts and diversity of T cells one year after transplant came mostly from newly produced T cells. Where some patients showed high TCRbeta diversity at day 60, it came from recipient T cells and thymic progenitors that had survived. By about two months after transplant, alpha-beta T cells reportedly arose from several hundred graft clones that had expanded.

The TCRbeta library incorporated unique molecular identifiers. MiXCR, applied by TCRdb to the PCR reads, yields one record per CDR3 protein. The data contain 600,000 to 800,000 distinct CDR3 sequences, about an eighth of them singletons. The material sequenced was PBMCs, taken before TCRalphabeta/CD19-depleted stem cell transplant. The TCR was taken from a girl aged 2-15 years with congenital amegakaryocytic thrombocytopenia, due to receive a stem cell transplant. J is TRBJ2-3 and V is TRBV29-1; 8 bases match TRBD2. The CDR3 DNA sequence: TGCAGCGCCCACGTCAGCGGGAGAAAAGTAACGCAGTATTTT. Translating gives CSAHVSGRKVTQYF.